The following is a T cell receptor beta chain sequence with its context. Method: immunoSEQ multiplex PCR; TCRdb's copy keeps in-frame clones and lacks some. The table records 1.5 million to 2.5 million clones, about 95% of them present only once. The data stem from a study of shared clonotypes between healthy human individuals. CD45RO-negative CD8 cells positively selected for CCR7 made up the naive population, which excluded terminally differentiated effector memory CD45RA+ cells. The CDR3 totals 15 residues. Between the trimmed V and J ends, which lost 5 bases and 0 bases, there was a span of 8 bases. From germline, CDR1 is SEHNR and CDR2 FQNEAQ (reference sequence).

Sequenced sample: naive CD8+ T cells sorted from blood. This receptor was obtained from a man younger than 35 in good health. The chain has TRBV7-9 and TRBJ1-6, with unresolved D. The CDR3 protein is CASSPDFSYNSPLHF. CDR3 DNA sequence: TGTGCCAGCAGCCCGGATTTCTCCTATAATTCACCCCTCCACTTT.